Below, 23 T cell receptor beta chains from the same sample are listed, as sequenced in a study of blood T cell repertoires in COVID-19. Generated by immunoSEQ multiplex PCR, the TCRdb table keeps only in-frame clones and is missing some. The table has about 210,000 clones, approximately 80% seen once; the top ten hold approximately 10%. Specimen: peripheral blood. Receptor source: a man aged 50-59 years with active or convalescent COVID-19.

This clone came up a few times. This rearrangement joins TRBV7-2 to TRBJ1-2; 8 bases map to TRBD1. The CDR3 has 15 residues. V lost 5 bases, J lost 5 bases, and 10 bases stayed unmatched. Germline loops: CDR1 SGHTA, CDR2 FQGNSA. The DNA for the CDR3 is TGTGCCAGCAGCCCCCAACAGGGGGGTTATTATGGCTACACCTTC. Its protein is CASSPQQGGYYGYTF.

This rearrangement joins TRBV19 to TRBJ2-2; D gene unclear. The V end lost 5 bases, the J end lost 5 bases, and 12 bases lay between the germline ends. This CDR3 is built from 14 residues. Germline assignment: CDR1 LNHDA and CDR2 SQIVND (reference sequence). CDR3 loop: CASSPGWVTGELFF. Written as DNA, the CDR3 is TGTGCCAGTAGTCCCGGGTGGGTAACCGGGGAGCTGTTTTTT.

This clone was recorded only once. The J gene is TRBJ2-7, the V gene TRBV27, with D tentatively TRBD2 (6 bases). Trimming removed 4 bases at V and 3 bases at J, with 13 bases between. Per germline, CDR1 MNHEY and CDR2 SMNVEV (reference sequence). The CDR3 contains 14 residues. This CDR3 reads CASSSRGVGYEQYF. In DNA form, the CDR3 reads TGTGCCAGCAGTTCCCGCGGGGTAGGCTACGAGCAGTACTTC.

The V and J genes are TRBV5-4 and TRBJ2-5, with 7 nucleotides matching TRBD1. CDR3 length: 13 amino acids. Germline-derived CDR1 and CDR2 are SGHNT and YYREEE (reference sequence). V gave up 2 bases and J gave up 4 bases; unmatched junction bases: 2. The CDR3 loop reads CASSFPGGETQYF. The CDR3 coding sequence is TGTGCCAGCAGCTTCCCAGGGGGAGAGACCCAGTACTTC. The variable domain in full, with the rest retrieved from reference TRBV5-4 and TRBJ2-5, is ETGVTQSPTHLIKTRGQQVTLRCSSQSGHNTVSWYQQALGQGPQFIFQYYREEENGRGNFPPRFSGLQFPNYSSELNVNALELDDSALYLCASSFPGGETQYFGPGTRLLVL.

This clone was seen a few times. The CDR3: CASSFGQGAHYGYTF. The CDR3 coding sequence is TGTGCCAGCAGCTTCGGACAGGGGGCGCACTATGGCTACACCTTC. The V gene is TRBV7-2, the J gene TRBJ1-2, with 11 bases aligning to TRBD1. V gave up 3 bases and J gave up 3 bases; unmatched junction bases: 3. This CDR3 is built from 15 residues. Germline CDR1 reads SGHTA; CDR2 reads FQGNSA.

The rearrangement joins TRBV7-2 to TRBJ1-1, with D maybe TRBD1 (6 bases). The CDR3 extends over 14 amino acids. Germline V gene sequence: CDR1 SGHTA, CDR2 FQGNSA. V gave up 4 bases and J gave up 6 bases, with 15 bases separating them. The CDR3 spells CASSYGQIRPEAFF. The CDR3, as DNA: TGTGCCAGCAGCTACGGACAGATCCGGCCTGAAGCTTTCTTT.

The rearrangement joins TRBV19 to TRBJ1-5; no reliable D call. The CDR3 is 16 residues long. Per the germline V gene, CDR1 is LNHDA and CDR2 is SQIVND (reference sequence). Between the trimmed V and J ends, which lost 3 bases and 0 bases, there was a span of 12 bases. CDR3 residues: CASSIAVGYSNQPQHF. In DNA, the CDR3 is TGTGCCAGTAGTATCGCAGTCGGGTATAGCAATCAGCCCCAGCATTTT.

The V and J genes are TRBV10-2 and TRBJ2-1, with 8 bases that match TRBD1. CDR1 is WSHSY and CDR2 is SAAADI in the germline V gene. Losses at the gene ends were 6 bases for V and 8 bases for J; bases not matched to a gene: 9. This CDR3 is 14 amino acids long. For the CDR3, the DNA is TGCGCCAGCAGACCCCCGGACAGGGCCCATGAGCAGTTCTTC. Translated: CASRPPDRAHEQFF.

CDR3 residues: CASRPSGTGVDTQYF. The DNA for the CDR3 is TGTGCCAGCAGACCTTCCGGGACAGGGGTGGATACGCAGTATTTT. The rearrangement links TRBV28 to TRBJ2-3, with TRBD1 identical over 10 bases. V lost 6 bases and J lost 6; bases outside the gene matches: 9. Germline V lookup: CDR1 MDHEN, CDR2 SYDVKM. The CDR3 has 15 amino acids.

This rearrangement joins TRBV4-3 to TRBJ1-1; D possibly corresponds to TRBD1 (5 bases). Germline values: CDR1 LGHNA, CDR2 YSLEER. The CDR3 extends over 13 amino acids. V shed 5 bases and J shed 10 bases, with 17 bases lying between them. The CDR3 region is CASSSSSGARAFF. CDR3 sequence (DNA): TGCGCCAGCAGCAGTAGCAGCGGGGCCCGAGCTTTCTTT.

The V and J genes are TRBV9 and TRBJ2-5; 7 bases line up with TRBD1. J was trimmed by 0 bases and V by 0 bases; bases with no gene match: 8. Per the germline V gene, CDR1 is SGDLS and CDR2 is YYNGEE. The CDR3 is 17 amino acids. The chain's CDR3 is CASSVETGFGDQETQYF. The DNA for the CDR3 is TGTGCCAGCAGCGTAGAGACAGGGTTTGGAGACCAAGAGACCCAGTACTTC.

V gene TRBV12-5 combines with J gene TRBJ2-1; 9 bases map to TRBD2. V trimming: 2 bases; J trimming: 7 bases; junction bases outside the gene matches: 15. The CDR3 is 18 residues long. Germline lookup yields CDR1 LGHNT and CDR2 FRNRAP. CDR3 nucleotide sequence: TGTGCTAGTGGTTTGATCATTGGTAGCGGGAGTGTTATTAATGAGCAGTTCTTC. Translating gives CASGLIIGSGSVINEQFF.

V and J are TRBV4-2 and TRBJ2-2, with 8 bases that match TRBD2. V was clipped by 4 bases and J by 3 bases; unmatched bases: 7. CDR3 length: 16 residues. The germline V gene encodes CDR1 LGHNA and CDR2 YNFKEQ. In nucleotides, the CDR3 is TGTGCCAGCAGCCTAGGACTAGCAATGGACACCGGGGAGCTGTTTTTT. Protein: CASSLGLAMDTGELFF.

V gene TRBV5-8 combines with J gene TRBJ1-6; the match to TRBD1 covers 7 bases. The CDR3 is 15 residues long. V lost 0 bases, J lost 4 bases, and 1 base stayed unmatched. CDR1 and CDR2 from the germline V gene are SGHTS and YDEGEE. The CDR3 coding sequence is TGTGCCAGCAGCTTGGCGGGACAGTATAATTCACCCCTCCACTTT. It codes for CASSLAGQYNSPLHF.

V usage is TRBV9 and J usage is TRBJ2-1, with 9 bases lining up with TRBD1. Germline CDR1 reads SGDLS; CDR2 reads YYNGEE. The V gene end was trimmed by 4 bases and the J gene end by 1 base; junction bases not matched to a gene: 9. CDR3 length: 17 amino acids. The CDR3 reads CASSPTSGTGSYNEQFF. The CDR3 DNA follows: TGTGCCAGCAGCCCCACCAGCGGGACAGGGTCCTACAATGAGCAGTTCTTC.

This chain joins TRBV19 and TRBJ1-4, with TRBD1 matching over 7 bases. The CDR3 loop spans 15 amino acids. Trimming removed 5 bases from V and 3 bases from J; junction bases left unmatched: 6. CDR1 is LNHDA, CDR2 SQIVND, per germline (reference sequence). CDR3 residues: CASSVRGRANEKLFF. The CDR3 DNA follows: TGTGCCAGTAGTGTCAGGGGGAGAGCTAATGAAAAACTGTTTTTT.

J is TRBJ2-5 and V is TRBV4-2, with TRBD1 matching over 9 bases. Germline lookup yields CDR1 LGHNA and CDR2 YNFKEQ. V shed 2 bases and J 5 bases; nucleotides not matched to a gene: 3. The length of the CDR3 is 14 residues. This chain's CDR3 is CASSQNRGQETQYF. In DNA, the CDR3 is TGTGCCAGCAGCCAAAACAGGGGGCAGGAGACCCAGTACTTC.

This clone is a singleton in its sample. The rearrangement links TRBV6-2 or TRBV6-3 to TRBJ2-6, with TRBD1 matching over 8 bases. Unmatched junction bases numbered 3, after V lost 2 bases and J lost 3 bases. Germline-derived CDR1 and CDR2 are MNHEY and SVGEGT. This CDR3 has 16 amino acids. The CDR3: CASSYPGQGGANVLTF. The DNA of the CDR3 is TGTGCCAGCAGTTACCCCGGACAGGGTGGGGCCAACGTCCTGACTTTC.

This clone has only a few counts. This chain uses TRBV2 with TRBJ2-1; possible D gene TRBD2, 6 bases. The germline V gene encodes CDR1 SNHLY and CDR2 FYNNEI. This CDR3 contains 15 residues. The ends were cut back, 2 bases at V and 3 bases at J, with 11 bases in the middle. The CDR3 DNA reads as TGTGCCAGCAGTGAATTTAGCGGATTCTACAATGAGCAGTTCTTC. As protein: CASSEFSGFYNEQFF.

The chain combines TRBV6-1 with TRBJ1-4; 9 nucleotides line up with TRBD1. Per the germline V gene, CDR1 is MNHNS and CDR2 is SASEGT. There are 16 residues in the CDR3. J lost 5 bases, V lost 1 base, and 5 bases had no gene match. The CDR3 nucleotides read TGTGCCAGCAGTGAAGATGTGGGGACAGGGAATGAAAAACTGTTTTTT. Amino acids: CASSEDVGTGNEKLFF.

This chain joins TRBV15 and TRBJ1-5, with TRBD1 as a possible D gene (5 bases). Per the germline V gene, CDR1 is LNHNV and CDR2 is YYDKDF (reference sequence). The CDR3 contains 15 residues. V lost 1 base, J lost 0 bases, and 7 bases lay in between. CDR3 nucleotide sequence: TGTGCCACCAGCAGAGGGGGCACTAGCAATCAGCCCCAGCATTTT. Amino acids: CATSRGGTSNQPQHF.

The chain combines TRBV2 with TRBJ2-1; D perhaps matches TRBD1 (6 bases). CDR3 size: 13 residues. The V and J ends lost 5 bases and 5 bases respectively, with 10 bases between them. Germline lookup yields CDR1 SNHLY and CDR2 FYNNEI. The CDR3 bases are TGTGCCAGCAGTTACAGGGTGAACAATGAGCAGTTCTTC. The encoded protein is CASSYRVNNEQFF.

This clone was counted once. The V and J genes are TRBV15 and TRBJ2-3; TRBD2 matches 9 bases. Germline V CDR1 and CDR2: LNHNV, YYDKDF (reference sequence). The CDR3 runs to 16 residues. V gave up 3 bases and J gave up 2 bases; unmatched junction bases: 6. The CDR3 is CATSRVAGVNTDTQYF. Written as DNA, the CDR3 is TGTGCCACCAGCAGGGTAGCGGGAGTTAACACAGATACGCAGTATTTT.